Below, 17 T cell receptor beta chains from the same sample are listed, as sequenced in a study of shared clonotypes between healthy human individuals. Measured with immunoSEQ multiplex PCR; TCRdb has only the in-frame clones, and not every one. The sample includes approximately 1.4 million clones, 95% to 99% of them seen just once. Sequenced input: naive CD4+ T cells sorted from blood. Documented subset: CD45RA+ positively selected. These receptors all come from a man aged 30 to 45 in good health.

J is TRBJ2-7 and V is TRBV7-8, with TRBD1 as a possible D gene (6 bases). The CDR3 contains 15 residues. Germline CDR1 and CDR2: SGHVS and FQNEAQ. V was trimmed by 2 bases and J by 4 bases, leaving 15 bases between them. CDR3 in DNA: TGTGCCAGCAGCTTATCAGGGGAAAGAGGGTACGAGCAGTACTTC. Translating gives CASSLSGERGYEQYF.

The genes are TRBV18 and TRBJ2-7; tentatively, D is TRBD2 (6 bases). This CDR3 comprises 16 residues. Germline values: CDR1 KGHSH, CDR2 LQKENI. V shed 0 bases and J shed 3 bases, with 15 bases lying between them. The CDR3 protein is CASSPPSLGGLYEQYF. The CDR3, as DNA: TGTGCCAGCTCACCACCTTCATTGGGGGGACTCTACGAGCAGTACTTC.

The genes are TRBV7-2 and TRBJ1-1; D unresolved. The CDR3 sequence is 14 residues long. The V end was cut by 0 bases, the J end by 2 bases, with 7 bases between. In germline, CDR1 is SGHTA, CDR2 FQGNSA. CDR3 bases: TGTGCCAGCAGCTTAGCTCCTTCTAACACTGAAGCTTTCTTT. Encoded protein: CASSLAPSNTEAFF.

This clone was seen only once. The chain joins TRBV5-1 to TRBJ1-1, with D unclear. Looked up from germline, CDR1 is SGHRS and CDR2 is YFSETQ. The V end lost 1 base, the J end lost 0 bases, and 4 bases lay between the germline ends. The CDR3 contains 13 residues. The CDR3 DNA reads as TGCGCCAGCAGCTTGCATATGAACACTGAAGCTTTCTTT. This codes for CASSLHMNTEAFF.

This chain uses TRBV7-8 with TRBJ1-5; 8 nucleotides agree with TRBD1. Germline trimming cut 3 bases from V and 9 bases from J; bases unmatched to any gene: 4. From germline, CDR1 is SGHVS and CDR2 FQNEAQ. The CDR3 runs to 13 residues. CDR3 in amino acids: CASSFIQGGPQHF. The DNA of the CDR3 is TGTGCCAGCAGCTTCATACAGGGGGGGCCCCAGCATTTT.

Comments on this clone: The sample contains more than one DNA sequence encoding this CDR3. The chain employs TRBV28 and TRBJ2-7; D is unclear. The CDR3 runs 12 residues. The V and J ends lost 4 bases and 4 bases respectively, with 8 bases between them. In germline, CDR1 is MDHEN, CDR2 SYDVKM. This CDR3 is CASSSPLYEQYF. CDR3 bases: TGTGCCAGCAGTTCACCACTTTACGAGCAGTACTTC.

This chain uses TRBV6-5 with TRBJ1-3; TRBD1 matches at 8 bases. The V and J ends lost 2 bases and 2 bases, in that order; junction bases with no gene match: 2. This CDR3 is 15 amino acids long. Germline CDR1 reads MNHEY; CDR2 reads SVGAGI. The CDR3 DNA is TGTGCCAGCAGTTACGAACAGGGGGCTGGAAACACCATATATTTT. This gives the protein CASSYEQGAGNTIYF.

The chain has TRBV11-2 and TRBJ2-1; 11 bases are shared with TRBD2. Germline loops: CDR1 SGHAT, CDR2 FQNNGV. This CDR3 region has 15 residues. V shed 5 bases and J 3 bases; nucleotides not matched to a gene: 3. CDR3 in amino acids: CASSQGLADYNEQFF. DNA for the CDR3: TGTGCCAGCAGCCAGGGACTAGCGGACTACAATGAGCAGTTCTTC.

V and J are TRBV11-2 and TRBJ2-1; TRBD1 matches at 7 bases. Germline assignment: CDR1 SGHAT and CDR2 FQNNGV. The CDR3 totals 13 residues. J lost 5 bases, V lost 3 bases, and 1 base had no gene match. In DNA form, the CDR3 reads TGTGCCAGCAGCTTTACAGGGGACAATGAGCAGTTCTTC. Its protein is CASSFTGDNEQFF.

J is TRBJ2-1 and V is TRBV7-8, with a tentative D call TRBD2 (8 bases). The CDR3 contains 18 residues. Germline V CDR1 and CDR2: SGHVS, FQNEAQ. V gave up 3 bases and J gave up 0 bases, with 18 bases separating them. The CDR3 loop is CASSLGLGGLSSYNEQFF. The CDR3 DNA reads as TGTGCCAGCAGCTTGGGACTAGGGGGCCTTAGCTCCTACAATGAGCAGTTCTTC.

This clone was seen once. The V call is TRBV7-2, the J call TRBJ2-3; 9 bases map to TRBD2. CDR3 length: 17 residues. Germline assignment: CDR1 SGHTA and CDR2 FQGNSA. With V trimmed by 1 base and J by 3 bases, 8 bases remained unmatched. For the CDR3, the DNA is TGTGCCAGCAGCTTAGTACGCGGGAGGGGACAGACAGATACGCAGTATTTT. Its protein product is CASSLVRGRGQTDTQYF.

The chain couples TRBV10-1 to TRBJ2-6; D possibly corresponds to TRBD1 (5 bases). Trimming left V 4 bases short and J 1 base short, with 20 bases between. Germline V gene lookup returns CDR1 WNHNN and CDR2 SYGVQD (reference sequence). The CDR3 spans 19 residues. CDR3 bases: TGCGCCAGCAGTGTGCGATTACAGGTACCCAATTCTGGGGCCAACGTCCTGACTTTC. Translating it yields CASSVRLQVPNSGANVLTF.

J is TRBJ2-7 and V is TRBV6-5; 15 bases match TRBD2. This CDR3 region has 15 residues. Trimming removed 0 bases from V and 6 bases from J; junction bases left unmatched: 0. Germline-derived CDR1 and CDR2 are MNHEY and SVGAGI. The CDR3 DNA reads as TGTGCCAGCAGTTACTCGGGACTAGCGGGAGGCGAGCAGTACTTC. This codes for CASSYSGLAGGEQYF.

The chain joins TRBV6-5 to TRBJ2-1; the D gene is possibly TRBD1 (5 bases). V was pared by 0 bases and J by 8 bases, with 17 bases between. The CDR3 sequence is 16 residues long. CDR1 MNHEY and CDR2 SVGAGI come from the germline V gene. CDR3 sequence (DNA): TGTGCCAGCAGTTACTCTCTCAGGGTAAGGGGCCATGAGCAGTTCTTC. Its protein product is CASSYSLRVRGHEQFF.

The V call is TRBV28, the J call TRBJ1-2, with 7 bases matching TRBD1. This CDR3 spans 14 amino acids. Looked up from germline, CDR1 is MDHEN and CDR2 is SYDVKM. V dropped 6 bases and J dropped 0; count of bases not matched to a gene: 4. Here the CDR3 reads CASRGTAANYGYTF. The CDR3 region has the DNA TGTGCCAGCAGGGGGACAGCAGCTAACTATGGCTACACCTTC.

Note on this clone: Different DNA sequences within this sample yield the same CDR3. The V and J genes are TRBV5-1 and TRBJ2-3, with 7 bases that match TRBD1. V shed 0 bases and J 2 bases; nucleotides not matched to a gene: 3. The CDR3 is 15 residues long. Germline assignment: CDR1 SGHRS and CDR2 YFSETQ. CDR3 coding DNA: TGCGCCAGCAGCTTGGGACAGGGATCCACAGATACGCAGTATTTT. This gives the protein CASSLGQGSTDTQYF.

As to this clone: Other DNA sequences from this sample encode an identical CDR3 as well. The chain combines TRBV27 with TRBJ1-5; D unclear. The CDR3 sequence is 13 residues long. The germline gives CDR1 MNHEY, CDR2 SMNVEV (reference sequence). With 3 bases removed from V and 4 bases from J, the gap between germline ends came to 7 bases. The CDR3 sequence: CASSLLGNQPQHF. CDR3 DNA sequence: TGTGCCAGCAGTTTGTTGGGGAATCAGCCCCAGCATTTT.